Presented here are 20 T cell receptor beta chains from one specimen sequenced in a study of glioma-infiltrating T cells after dendritic cell vaccination. Time point reported: after dendritic cell vaccination, including at tumor progression/relapse. Produced via immunoSEQ multiplex PCR; TCRdb's table is partial and in-frame only. The sample lists some 60,000 clones; around 83% were seen once. The input for sequencing was blood, taken after dendritic cell vaccination. These receptors came from a human donor with glioblastoma.

Remarks on this clone: Likely a read error: the CDR3 ends without its conserved phenylalanine or tryptophan. This chain links TRBV6-1 with TRBJ1-1; unclear D gene. Germline V gives CDR1 MNHNS, CDR2 SASEGT. V shed 2 bases and J shed 10 bases, with 8 bases lying between them. This CDR3 has 11 residues. The CDR3 bases are TGTGCCAGCAGTGAATTGGTTGGAGCTTTCTCT. Translated: CASSELVGAFS.

This clone was recorded only once. The V gene is TRBV5-1, the J gene TRBJ1-6; 7 positions match TRBD1. The CDR3 is 18 residues long. Germline V gene lookup returns CDR1 SGHRS and CDR2 YFSETQ. V lost 4 bases and J lost 10; bases outside the gene matches: 20. This chain's CDR3 is CASSLEGQPSGVGSPLHF. The CDR3 DNA follows: TGCGCCAGCAGCCTAGAGGGACAGCCATCCGGCGTAGGGTCACCCCTCCACTTT. Full variable domain (rest looked up from reference TRBV5-1 and TRBJ1-6): KAGVTQTPRYLIKTRGQQVTLSCSPISGHRSVSWYQQTPGQGLQFLFEYFSETQRNKGNFPGRFSGRQFSNSRSEMNVSTLELGDSALYLCASSLEGQPSGVGSPLHFGNGTRLTVT.

The gene calls are TRBV28 and TRBJ1-2; D call uncertain. The CDR3 length is 15 residues. Trimming pared 3 bases from V and 8 bases from J, leaving 19 bases between. The germline V gene has CDR1 MDHEN and CDR2 SYDVKM. CDR3 nucleotide sequence: TGTGCCAGCAGTTTTACTCCCAGGTCGGGGAGGGGCTACACCTTC. Protein product: CASSFTPRSGRGYTF.

This chain links TRBV2 with TRBJ2-7; possibly TRBD2 for D (6 bases). The CDR3 is 15 residues long. Trimming took 4 bases from V and 7 from J, leaving 20 bases between them. CDR1 and CDR2 (germline): SNHLY, FYNNEI. The CDR3 reads CASSGISGVKGEQYF. As DNA, the CDR3 is TGTGCCAGCAGTGGGATCTCGGGAGTAAAAGGGGAGCAGTACTTC.

The chain employs TRBV30 and TRBJ1-4; maybe TRBD1 (6 bases). Germline V gives CDR1 GTSNPN, CDR2 SVGIG (reference sequence). Trimming removed 4 bases at V and 7 bases at J, with 13 bases between. This CDR3 is built from 13 residues. The CDR3 loop reads CAWKQGGGEKLFF. CDR3 coding DNA: TGTGCCTGGAAACAGGGTGGTGGTGAAAAACTGTTTTTT.

The chain uses TRBV18 and TRBJ1-1; tentatively, D is TRBD1 (6 bases). CDR3 length: 13 residues. Per the germline V gene, CDR1 is KGHSH and CDR2 is LQKENI. The ends were cut back, 3 bases at V and 1 base at J, with 6 bases in the middle. The CDR3 DNA reads as TGTGCCAGCTCACCGACAGGGAACACTGAAGCTTTCTTT. Translating it yields CASSPTGNTEAFF.

The chain recombines TRBV10-1 with TRBJ2-3; 7 nucleotides match TRBD2. Per germline, CDR1 WNHNN and CDR2 SYGVQD (reference sequence). The J segment lost 2 bases and the V segment lost 7 bases, leaving 6 bases of the junction unmatched. The CDR3 is 14 amino acids. The CDR3 loop reads CASKGSGPTDTQYF. CDR3 coding DNA: TGCGCCAGCAAGGGTAGCGGGCCCACAGATACGCAGTATTTT.

The chain is built from TRBV7-2 and TRBJ1-4, with a tentative D call TRBD1 (6 bases). Germline assignment: CDR1 SGHTA and CDR2 FQGNSA. Trimming pared 5 bases from V and 16 bases from J, leaving 14 bases between. This CDR3 is 11 amino acids long. The CDR3 DNA reads TGTGCCAGCAGCGACGAGGGACACCAGTTTTTT. It codes for CASSDEGHQFF.

The chain's CDR3 is CASSQPLRGGQFNTEAFF. The CDR3 region has the DNA TGCGCCAGCAGCCAGCCCCTTCGTGGAGGGCAATTTAACACTGAAGCTTTCTTT. This chain connects TRBV4-1 to TRBJ1-1; no definite D call. Germline assignment: CDR1 MGHRA and CDR2 YSYEKL. The CDR3 totals 18 residues. Between the trimmed V and J ends, which lost 3 bases and 2 bases, there was a span of 22 bases.

This sequence joins TRBV5-1 and TRBJ2-1; no clear D. The length of the CDR3 is 13 residues. V lost 0 bases to trimming and J lost 7 bases, with 8 bases between them. Germline CDR1 reads SGHRS; CDR2 reads YFSETQ. The CDR3 region is CASSLVLDNEQFF. DNA of the CDR3: TGCGCCAGCAGCTTGGTGCTAGATAATGAGCAGTTCTTC.

This chain joins TRBV11-2 and TRBJ2-7; D possibly corresponds to TRBD1 (7 bases). CDR3 length: 14 amino acids. The V gene's germline CDR1 is SGHAT and CDR2 FQNNGV. V was shortened by 5 bases and J by 7 bases, with 18 bases between the two germline ends. CDR3 coding DNA: TGTGCCAGCAGCCCGACAGGGAGGTCTCGAGAGCAGTACTTC. This translates into CASSPTGRSREQYF.

V and J are TRBV5-6 and TRBJ1-2; 7 bases match TRBD1. CDR3 size: 15 residues. Germline CDR1 is SGHDT and CDR2 is YYEEEE. The ends lost 4 bases at V and 2 bases at J; junction bases unmatched: 8. CDR3 DNA: TGTGCCAGCAGCCTGATAGGGGGCGTCAACTATGGCTACACCTTC. It translates to CASSLIGGVNYGYTF.

This clone has a handful of counts. J is TRBJ2-7 and V is TRBV13, with D tentatively TRBD1 (6 bases). Germline CDR1 and CDR2: PRHDT and FYEKMQ (reference sequence). V dropped 6 bases and J dropped 6 bases, with 21 bases sitting between them. CDR3 length equals 15 residues. CDR3: CASSLQSGQFPEQYF. As DNA, the CDR3 is TGTGCCAGCAGTTTGCAATCAGGACAGTTCCCCGAGCAGTACTTC.

This clone was counted a few times. V and J are TRBV15 and TRBJ1-1; 7 positions agree with TRBD1. Germline values: CDR1 LNHNV, CDR2 YYDKDF (reference sequence). Unmatched junction bases numbered 2, after V lost 3 bases and J lost 4 bases. CDR3 length: 13 amino acids. The CDR3, as DNA: TGTGCCACCAGCAGTGGGGACAGCACTGAAGCTTTCTTT. This encodes CATSSGDSTEAFF. The full variable domain, with the rest looked up from reference TRBV15 and TRBJ1-1, is DAMVIQNPRYQVTQFGKPVTLSCSQTLNHNVMYWYQQKSSQAPKLLFHYYDKDFNNEADTPDNFQSRRPNTSFCFLDIRSPGLGDTAMYLCATSSGDSTEAFFGQGTRLTVV.

The V gene is TRBV4-2, the J gene TRBJ2-3, with 7 bases lining up with TRBD2. The ends lost 0 bases at V and 2 bases at J; junction bases unmatched: 11. The CDR3 is 18 residues long. Germline loops: CDR1 LGHNA, CDR2 YNFKEQ. CDR3 amino acids: CASSQERQWGGFTDTQYF. The CDR3 region has the DNA TGTGCCAGCAGCCAAGAGCGTCAGTGGGGGGGTTTCACAGATACGCAGTATTTT.

CDR3 protein: CASSQRDRGTGELFF. The DNA for the CDR3 is TGTGCCAGCAGTCAGAGGGACAGGGGGACCGGGGAGCTGTTTTTT. The J gene is TRBJ2-2, the V gene TRBV6-5, with 11 bases that match TRBD1. This CDR3 spans 15 amino acids. The germline gives CDR1 MNHEY, CDR2 SVGAGI. Trimming took 5 bases from V and 5 from J; bases not matched to a gene: 4.

The table lists this clone with a count of one. The chain couples TRBV9 to TRBJ2-1; possibly TRBD1 for D (6 bases). Germline V gene lookup returns CDR1 SGDLS and CDR2 YYNGEE. With 2 bases removed from V and 4 bases from J, the gap between germline ends came to 7 bases. CDR3 length: 13 residues. For the CDR3, the DNA is TGTGCCAGCAGCGTTCAGGGGTACAATGAGCAGTTCTTC. It yields the protein CASSVQGYNEQFF.

This CDR3 is CASSRTGGDYGYTF. In DNA form, the CDR3 reads TGTGCCAGCAGTCGGACAGGGGGCGACTATGGCTACACCTTC. The chain recombines TRBV6-5 with TRBJ1-2, with TRBD1 matching 11 bases. The V and J ends lost 5 bases and 3 bases, in that order; junction bases with no gene match: 2. This CDR3 contains 14 residues. Germline-derived CDR1 and CDR2 are MNHEY and SVGAGI.

V and J are TRBV6-5 and TRBJ2-1; D is ambiguous. The CDR3 spans 14 residues. The V end lost 5 bases, the J end lost 0 bases, and 8 bases lay between the germline ends. Germline loops: CDR1 MNHEY, CDR2 SVGAGI. Here the CDR3 reads CASSQSDSYNEQFF. CDR3 nucleotide sequence: TGTGCCAGCAGTCAGAGCGACTCCTACAATGAGCAGTTCTTC.

The chain carries TRBV4-1 and TRBJ2-7, with a possible D match to TRBD1 (6 bases). The V and J ends lost 6 bases and 2 bases respectively, with 14 bases between them. The CDR3 covers 14 residues. Per germline, CDR1 MGHRA and CDR2 YSYEKL. The CDR3 coding sequence is TGCGCCAGCAGACCAACAGGGAAGCCCTACGAGCAGTACTTC. Amino acids: CASRPTGKPYEQYF.